The 17 T cell receptor beta chains reported below all come from one sample, sequenced in a study of siplizumab effects on memory and regulatory T cells. Assay: immunoSEQ multiplex PCR; the TCRdb copy retains only in-frame clones and omits some. The table has about 68,000 clones, 85% to 95% seen once. The sequenced sample consisted of CD8+ T cells sorted from blood. The receptors were sampled from a human donor in good health.

This chain links TRBV4-3 with TRBJ2-1; a weak D match, TRBD2 (5 bases). This CDR3 has 14 amino acids. Germline-derived CDR1 and CDR2 are LGHNA and YSLEER. V was trimmed by 1 base and J by 1 base, leaving 5 bases between them. CDR3 residues: CASSQGGSYNEQFF. The CDR3 bases are TGCGCCAGCAGCCAAGGAGGGTCCTACAATGAGCAGTTCTTC.

The V and J genes are TRBV4-2 and TRBJ1-1; D gene ambiguous. The germline V gene encodes CDR1 LGHNA and CDR2 YNFKEQ. V shed 0 bases and J shed 0 bases, with 11 bases lying between them. The CDR3 consists of 16 residues. The CDR3 here is CASSQELGSVNTEAFF. DNA of the CDR3: TGTGCCAGCAGCCAAGAGTTGGGGTCGGTGAACACTGAAGCTTTCTTT.

The chain carries TRBV9 and TRBJ2-3; TRBD2 matches 14 bases. This CDR3 is built from 15 residues. CDR1 SGDLS and CDR2 YYNGEE come from the germline V gene. V gave up 5 bases and J gave up 3 bases; unmatched junction bases: 2. CDR3 amino acids: CASRGTSGGTDTQYF. CDR3 bases: TGTGCCAGCAGGGGGACTAGCGGGGGAACAGATACGCAGTATTTT.

The rearrangement uses TRBV6-4 and TRBJ2-7; 10 nucleotides agree with TRBD1. The J segment lost 3 bases and the V segment lost 9 bases, leaving 8 bases of the junction unmatched. Germline V gives CDR1 MRHNA, CDR2 SNTAGT. The CDR3 consists of 14 residues. CDR3 loop: CARARTGGGYEQYF. CDR3 sequence (DNA): TGTGCCAGAGCCCGGACAGGGGGAGGCTACGAGCAGTACTTC.

This clone was detected once. CDR3 DNA: TGTGCCAGCAGCTTAGCCGGGGGGGGGATCGATGGCCAGTACTTC. This encodes CASSLAGGGIDGQYF. The chain is built from TRBV7-9 and TRBJ2-5; 8 positions agree with TRBD2. Germline V gene lookup returns CDR1 SEHNR and CDR2 FQNEAQ (reference sequence). The CDR3 extends over 15 amino acids. Trimming cost V 0 bases and J 10 bases; bases outside gene matches: 10.

This clone was seen a few times. The V gene is TRBV4-3, the J gene TRBJ2-7; 10 bases match TRBD2. The germline gives CDR1 LGHNA, CDR2 YSLEER. Germline trimming cut 1 base from V and 2 bases from J; bases unmatched to any gene: 2. The CDR3 spans 15 residues. In DNA, the CDR3 is TGCGCCAGCAGCCAAGGGACTAGCGGCACCTACGAGCAGTACTTC. This sequence encodes CASSQGTSGTYEQYF.

The genes are TRBV4-1 and TRBJ2-3, with TRBD2 matching over 10 bases. With V trimmed by 4 bases and J by 4 bases, 8 bases remained unmatched. The CDR3 spans 16 residues. From germline, CDR1 is MGHRA and CDR2 YSYEKL. CDR3 protein: CASSRITSGASDTQYF. As DNA, the CDR3 is TGCGCCAGCAGCCGGATCACTAGCGGGGCCTCAGATACGCAGTATTTT.

The CDR3 DNA follows: TGCAGTGGTCTGGATTCCTACGAGCAGTACTTC. It specifies CSGLDSYEQYF. The chain employs TRBV20-1 and TRBJ2-7; D unclear. CDR3 length: 11 residues. Germline CDR1 and CDR2: DFQATT and SNEGSKA (reference sequence). The V end lost 7 bases, the J end lost 1 base, and 8 bases lay between the germline ends.

This clone was seen a single time. This chain links TRBV19 with TRBJ2-1; D might be TRBD1 (5 bases). The V gene lost 7 bases and the J gene lost 1 base, with 14 bases spanning the gap. In germline, CDR1 is LNHDA, CDR2 SQIVND (reference sequence). The CDR3 is 15 amino acids. CDR3 loop: CASTTAGQSYNEQFF. The CDR3, as DNA: TGTGCCAGTACCACGGCAGGACAATCCTACAATGAGCAGTTCTTC.

J is TRBJ1-1 and V is TRBV6-5, with D uncertain. Deletions cut 5 bases from V and 7 bases from J, with 11 bases between. Germline loops: CDR1 MNHEY, CDR2 SVGAGI. The length of the CDR3 is 12 residues. CDR3 in DNA: TGTGCCAGCAGTCCCGGACCGAGTGAAGCTTTCTTT. Translated, it gives CASSPGPSEAFF.

The rearrangement links TRBV7-2 to TRBJ1-3; D not certain. From germline, CDR1 is SGHTA and CDR2 FQGNSA. V was clipped by 2 bases and J by 2 bases, with 4 bases between them. This CDR3 region has 13 residues. Here the CDR3 DNA reads TGTGCCAGCAGCTTAATTACTGGAAACACCATATATTTT. This codes for CASSLITGNTIYF.

The V call is TRBV4-3, the J call TRBJ2-1, with 7 bases identical to TRBD1. The V gene end was trimmed by 0 bases and the J gene end by 2 bases; junction bases not matched to a gene: 7. This CDR3 is built from 17 residues. The germline CDR1 and CDR2 sequences are LGHNA and YSLEER. The CDR3 region is CASSQDFTGVPYNEQFF. CDR3 nucleotide sequence: TGCGCCAGCAGCCAAGATTTCACAGGGGTCCCCTACAATGAGCAGTTCTTC.

V gene TRBV5-1 combines with J gene TRBJ2-2, with D hard to call. Trimming cost V 4 bases and J 4 bases, with 14 bases left between them. This CDR3 has 15 amino acids. Germline V gene data show CDR1 as SGHRS and CDR2 as YFSETQ. CDR3 nucleotide sequence: TGCGCCAGCAGCCCTGGAGACCACTCCACCGGGGAGCTGTTTTTT. This sequence encodes CASSPGDHSTGELFF.

This clone was found once. CDR3 protein: CASSQGARPQETQYF. The CDR3 DNA follows: TGCGCCAGCAGCCAAGGGGCCCGACCCCAAGAGACCCAGTACTTC. The chain links TRBV4-3 to TRBJ2-5; D unresolved. V was clipped by 1 base and J by 1 base, with 10 bases between them. CDR1 and CDR2 (germline): LGHNA, YSLEER. This CDR3 is 15 amino acids long.

The chain has TRBV9 and TRBJ1-4, with 9 bases identical to TRBD1. The germline V gene encodes CDR1 SGDLS and CDR2 YYNGEE. The CDR3 sequence is 15 residues long. The V and J ends lost 4 bases and 4 bases, in that order; junction bases with no gene match: 5. DNA for the CDR3: TGTGCCAGCAGCACAGGGACAGGGATTAATGAAAAACTGTTTTTT. Translated: CASSTGTGINEKLFF. Based on the CDR3 plus reference TRBV9 and TRBJ1-4, the full variable domain is DSGVTQTPKHLITATGQRVTLRCSPRSGDLSVYWYQQSLDQGLQFLIQYYNGEERAKGNILERFSAQQFPDLHSELNLSSLELGDSALYFCASSTGTGINEKLFFGSGTQLSVL.

The V call is TRBV19, the J call TRBJ1-2, with D hard to call. Trimming removed 5 bases from V and 1 base from J, with 8 bases in between. The germline V gene encodes CDR1 LNHDA and CDR2 SQIVND (reference sequence). The CDR3 sequence is 13 residues long. The CDR3 DNA reads as TGTGCCAGTAGTTATGCAGATAACTATGGCTACACCTTC. This codes for CASSYADNYGYTF.

CDR3 protein: CAASLGGWGYEQYF. CDR3 sequence (DNA): TGTGCCGCCAGCTTAGGGGGTTGGGGTTACGAGCAGTACTTC. V usage is TRBV19 and J usage is TRBJ2-7; perhaps TRBD1 as D (6 bases). Trimming removed 11 bases from V and 4 bases from J, with 21 bases in between. Per germline, CDR1 LNHDA and CDR2 SQIVND (reference sequence). This CDR3 has 14 residues.